Following are 5 T cell receptor beta chains from one sample sequenced in a study of T cells in Graves' hyperthyroidism and ophthalmopathy. Amplified TCR beta CDR3 regions derived from RNA transcripts. The HTBI primer set served for first-round RT-PCR of the TCR CDR3. MiXCR, applied by TCRdb to the multiplex PCR reads, yields one record per CDR3 protein. The data show 620,000 or so distinct CDR3 sequences, more than 12% seen once. The sequenced material came from blood. Receptors originate from a woman aged 45-60 years with Graves' ophthalmopathy.

This clonotype was counted at least ten times. As DNA, the CDR3 is TGCAGTGTCACCAGTCCCCTCTACGAGCAGTACTTC. This sequence encodes CSVTSPLYEQYF. The V and J genes are TRBV20-1 and TRBJ2-7; D is unclear. CDR3 length: 12 residues. With 7 bases removed from V and 3 bases from J, the gap between germline ends came to 13 bases. Germline CDR1 reads DFQATT; CDR2 reads SNEGSKA (reference sequence).

The chain joins TRBV10-3 to TRBJ2-1; D ambiguous. CDR3 length: 11 amino acids. V gave up 6 bases and J gave up 6 bases, with 6 bases separating them. Germline V gives CDR1 ENHRY, CDR2 SYGVKD. CDR3 sequence reads: CAISPGNEQFF. The DNA of the CDR3 is TGTGCCATCAGCCCCGGCAATGAGCAGTTCTTC.

The chain carries TRBV28 and TRBJ2-2; 9 bases align to TRBD2. The germline gives CDR1 MDHEN, CDR2 SYDVKM. The CDR3 contains 15 residues. V dropped 8 bases and J dropped 4; count of bases not matched to a gene: 8. The DNA of the CDR3 is TGTGCCAGCGATATAGCGGGAGTTAGCACCGGGGAGCTGTTTTTT. Protein: CASDIAGVSTGELFF.

This clonotype was detected only a few times. The chain links TRBV12-3 or TRBV12-4 to TRBJ2-7; 12 nucleotides match TRBD1. J gave up 5 bases and V 5 bases, and 4 bases lay outside the gene matches. The CDR3 runs to 14 residues. In DNA, the CDR3 is TGTGCCAGCAGTGGGGACAGGGGGCGCGACGAGCAGTACTTC. Encoded protein: CASSGDRGRDEQYF.

This clonotype was observed a handful of times. CDR3 residues: CASSPSGGQPQHF. In DNA form, the CDR3 reads TGTGCCAGCAGTCCCTCGGGAGGGCAGCCCCAGCATTTT. V usage is TRBV12-3 or TRBV12-4 and J usage is TRBJ1-5; D uncertain. CDR3 length equals 13 residues. V was cut by 5 bases and J by 7 bases, with 12 bases left in between.